This entry lists 15 T cell receptor beta chains sequenced from one sample in a study of Graves' ophthalmopathy and Graves' hyperthyroidism. Amplifying from RNA transcripts, the study obtained TCR beta CDR3 regions. RT-PCR in the first round used HTBI primers; a second-round multiplex PCR followed. MiXCR, applied by TCRdb to the multiplex PCR reads, yields one record per CDR3 protein. The sample lists hundreds of thousands of distinct CDR3 sequences, around 21% occurring once. The sequenced sample was peripheral blood. Source of these receptors: a woman aged 18-29 years with stable Graves' hyperthyroidism.

This clonotype was found a few times. The chain links TRBV29-1 to TRBJ2-2; D is possibly TRBD1 (7 bases). The CDR3 sequence is 14 residues long. V was clipped by 1 base and J by 6 bases, with 12 bases between them. CDR1 and CDR2 from the germline V gene are SQVTM and ANQGSEA. This CDR3 is CSVEGARGAGELFF. DNA for the CDR3: TGCAGCGTTGAAGGGGCCAGGGGGGCCGGGGAGCTGTTTTTT.

The table lists this clonotype with many counts. The V gene is TRBV7-2, the J gene TRBJ2-7; TRBD2 aligns across 8 bases. The CDR3 is made up of 15 amino acids. V trimming: 5 bases; J trimming: 3 bases; junction bases outside the gene matches: 9. Germline CDR1 and CDR2: SGHTA and FQGNSA. The CDR3 DNA reads as TGTGCCAGCAGCCGGAGCGGGAGACGTGGCTACGAGCAGTACTTC. It specifies CASSRSGRRGYEQYF. Full variable domain (rest looked up from reference TRBV7-2 and TRBJ2-7): GAGVSQSPSNKVTEKGKDVELRCDPISGHTALYWYRQSLGQGLEFLIYFQGNSAPDKSGLPSDRFSAERTGGSVSTLTIQRTQQEDSAVYLCASSRSGRRGYEQYFGPGTRLTVT.

Here the CDR3 reads CASSRPSGASYEQYF. CDR3 nucleotide sequence: TGTGCCAGCAGTCGACCTAGCGGGGCCTCCTACGAGCAGTACTTC. This chain uses TRBV6-1 with TRBJ2-7, with 9 bases fitting TRBD2. Losses at the gene ends were 5 bases for V and 0 bases for J; bases not matched to a gene: 5. Germline V gene sequence: CDR1 MNHNS, CDR2 SASEGT. The CDR3 totals 15 residues.

This clonotype was detected many times. The chain joins TRBV20-1 to TRBJ2-7; 10 positions match TRBD2. J lost 4 bases, V lost 6 bases, and 12 bases had no gene match. Germline lookup yields CDR1 DFQATT and CDR2 SNEGSKA (reference sequence). The CDR3 spans 15 residues. CDR3 nucleotide sequence: TGCAGTGCCCCCGACCTCCGGACTAGCGGTTACGAGCAGTACTTC. It codes for CSAPDLRTSGYEQYF.

This clonotype came up many times. The V call is TRBV12-3 or TRBV12-4, the J call TRBJ2-4; D is uncertain. The CDR3 has 16 amino acids. V gave up 6 bases and J gave up 0 bases, with 15 bases separating them. The chain's CDR3 is CASSLHRSLAKNIQYF. DNA of the CDR3: TGTGCCAGCAGCCTCCACAGATCCCTAGCCAAAAACATTCAGTACTTC.

This clonotype was seen at least ten times. V and J are TRBV2 and TRBJ2-7; no firm D call. CDR3 length: 12 amino acids. V was trimmed by 8 bases and J by 3 bases, leaving 11 bases between them. Per the germline V gene, CDR1 is SNHLY and CDR2 is FYNNEI. DNA for the CDR3: TGTGCCAGCTCTGAACAGAACTACGAGCAGTACTTC. Protein sequence: CASSEQNYEQYF.

This clonotype was seen at least ten times. This chain connects TRBV30 to TRBJ1-1; 9 nucleotides line up with TRBD1. Germline-derived CDR1 and CDR2 are GTSNPN and SVGIG (reference sequence). The CDR3 consists of 15 residues. V shed 3 bases and J 4 bases; nucleotides not matched to a gene: 9. In nucleotides, the CDR3 is TGTGCCTGGAGAGCAATCCGGGACAGGGTCACTGAAGCTTTCTTT. Translation gives CAWRAIRDRVTEAFF.

In this sample, this clonotype turned up many times. The V and J genes are TRBV7-2 and TRBJ1-6, with TRBD1 as a possible D gene (5 bases). Germline V gives CDR1 SGHTA, CDR2 FQGNSA. Between the trimmed V and J ends, which lost 1 base and 6 bases, there was a span of 10 bases. The CDR3 length is 15 residues. The CDR3 loop is CASSLGPRVNSPLHF. The CDR3 DNA reads TGTGCCAGCAGCTTAGGCCCCAGGGTTAATTCACCCCTCCACTTT.

This clonotype occurred many times. The chain combines TRBV6-1 with TRBJ2-6; 10 positions match TRBD1. CDR3 length: 19 residues. V gave up 6 bases and J gave up 1 base; unmatched junction bases: 12. The germline gives CDR1 MNHNS, CDR2 SASEGT. DNA of the CDR3: TGTGCCAGCAGGAAAAGGAAGGGACAGGGGCCGTCTGGGGCCAACGTCCTGACTTTC. Amino acid sequence: CASRKRKGQGPSGANVLTF.

The chain recombines TRBV7-8 with TRBJ2-3; 7 nucleotides agree with TRBD1. The length of the CDR3 is 15 residues. The V and J ends lost 3 bases and 2 bases, in that order; junction bases with no gene match: 5. Per germline, CDR1 SGHVS and CDR2 FQNEAQ. The DNA of the CDR3 is TGTGCCAGCAGCTTTAGGGGACAGACCACAGATACGCAGTATTTT. This gives the protein CASSFRGQTTDTQYF.

At least ten counts were recorded for this clonotype. The genes are TRBV4-3 and TRBJ2-7; D assignment may be TRBD1 or TRBD2 (5 bases each). CDR3 length: 15 residues. Germline CDR1 reads LGHNA; CDR2 reads YSLEER. V was cut by 0 bases and J by 2 bases, with 11 bases left in between. The CDR3 nucleotides are TGCGCCAGCAGCCAAGAAATTAGGGGAGCCTACGAGCAGTACTTC. This gives the protein CASSQEIRGAYEQYF.

Ten or more counts support this clonotype. The CDR3 sequence is CAISRGGQPQHF. In nucleotides, the CDR3 is TGTGCCATCAGCCGAGGAGGCCAGCCCCAGCATTTT. The chain has TRBV10-3 and TRBJ1-5; no definite D call. The CDR3 spans 12 residues. Germline V CDR1 and CDR2: ENHRY, SYGVKD. V was cut by 6 bases and J by 7 bases, with 10 bases left in between.

This clonotype appeared many times. V usage is TRBV12-3 or TRBV12-4 and J usage is TRBJ1-2; tentatively, D is TRBD1 (5 bases). The CDR3 has 17 residues. Trimming stripped 7 bases from V and 5 bases from J, with 26 bases between. CDR3: CASIKRGWGLVGYGYTF. The CDR3 nucleotides are TGTGCCAGCATCAAAAGGGGTTGGGGCCTGGTCGGGTATGGCTACACCTTC.

A few counts support this clonotype. V is TRBV6-1 and J is TRBJ1-5, with 9 bases that match TRBD1. V trimming: 7 bases; J trimming: 2 bases; junction bases outside the gene matches: 9. The CDR3 contains 16 residues. Germline V gene data show CDR1 as MNHNS and CDR2 as SASEGT. The CDR3 DNA sequence: TGTGCCAGCAACCTACGGACAGGGGATGGCAATCAGCCCCAGCATTTT. Its translation is CASNLRTGDGNQPQHF.

This clonotype was observed many times. The rearrangement uses TRBV6-1 and TRBJ2-7; tentatively, D is TRBD2 (6 bases). The germline V gene has CDR1 MNHNS and CDR2 SASEGT. The CDR3 sequence is 15 residues long. Between the trimmed V and J ends, which lost 7 bases and 3 bases, there was a span of 19 bases. The CDR3, as DNA: TGTGCCAGCAACTGGACCGGGAGAGAAAACTACGAGCAGTACTTC. Encoded protein: CASNWTGRENYEQYF.